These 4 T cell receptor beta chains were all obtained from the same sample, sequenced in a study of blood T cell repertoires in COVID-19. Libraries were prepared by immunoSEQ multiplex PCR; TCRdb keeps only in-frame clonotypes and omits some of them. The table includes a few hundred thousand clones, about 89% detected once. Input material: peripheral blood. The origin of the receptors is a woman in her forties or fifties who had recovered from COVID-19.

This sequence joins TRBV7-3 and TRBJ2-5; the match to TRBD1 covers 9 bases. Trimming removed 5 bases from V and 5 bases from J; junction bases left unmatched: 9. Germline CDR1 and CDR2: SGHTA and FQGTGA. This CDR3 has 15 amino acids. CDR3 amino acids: CASSAEQGAWETQYF. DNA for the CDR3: TGTGCCAGCAGCGCAGAACAGGGGGCCTGGGAGACCCAGTACTTC.

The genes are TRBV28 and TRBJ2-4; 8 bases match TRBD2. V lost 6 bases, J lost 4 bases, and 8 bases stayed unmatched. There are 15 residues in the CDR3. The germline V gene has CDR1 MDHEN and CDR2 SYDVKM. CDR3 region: CASSAAGERKNIQYF. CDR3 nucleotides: TGTGCCAGCAGCGCAGCGGGGGAGAGGAAAAACATTCAGTACTTC.

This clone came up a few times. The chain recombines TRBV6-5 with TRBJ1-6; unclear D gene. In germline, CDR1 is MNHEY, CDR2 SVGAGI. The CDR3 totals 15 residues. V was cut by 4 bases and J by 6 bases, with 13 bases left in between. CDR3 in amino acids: CASSSRSLLNSPLHF. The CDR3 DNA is TGTGCCAGCAGTTCCCGTAGCCTACTTAATTCACCCCTCCACTTT.

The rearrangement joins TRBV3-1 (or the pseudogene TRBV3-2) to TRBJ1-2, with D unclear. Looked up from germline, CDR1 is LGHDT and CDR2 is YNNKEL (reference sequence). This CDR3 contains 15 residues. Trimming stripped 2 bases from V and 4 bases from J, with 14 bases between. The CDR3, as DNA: TGTGCCAGCAGCCAATCGGGAGATTCGGGCTATGGCTACACCTTC. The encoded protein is CASSQSGDSGYGYTF.